This T cell receptor (beta chain) was sequenced for a study of patients and donors after allogeneic stem cell transplantation. TCRdb independently ran MiXCR on the RT-PCR reads; one entry per CDR3 protein. This table has 920,000 or so distinct CDR3 sequences, about 20% appearing once. Germline lookup yields CDR1 DFQATT and CDR2 SNEGSKA (reference sequence). This CDR3 spans 13 amino acids. V lost 4 bases, J lost 6 bases, and 3 bases stayed unmatched. This clonotype showed up just a few times. The receptor was derived from a human donor who was either an allogeneic HSCT recipient or a stem cell or donor lymphocyte infusion donor (not recorded which). It is not recorded whose cells these are; they may come from a transplant donor. Sequences were obtained from blood, either unsorted or a sorted T cell fraction (not recorded which). The rearrangement uses TRBV20-1 and TRBJ2-1, with TRBD2 matching 10 bases. CDR3 DNA sequence: TGCAGTGCTACTAGCGGGGGACCCAATGAGCAGTTCTTC. Protein: CSATSGGPNEQFF.